This T cell receptor beta chain was identified in a study of CD8+ T cells in alopecia areata. Study-level information: Each of the treated patients was given oral tofacitinib, 5 to 10 mg twice daily, for moderate-to-severe alopecia areata. Study findings and constraints: TCR sharing across patients was less clear than in mice, possibly HLA-related. Resident alphabeta T-cell populations of normal skin are likewise subject to sequencing in scalp samples. Lesional scalp exceeded normal scalp in clonality, especially in alopecia totalis/universalis.

Comment on this clone: Its target is not known.

In each case, RNA was isolated and then reverse transcribed into cDNA as the sequencing template. Method: immunoSEQ multiplex PCR; TCRdb's copy keeps in-frame clones and lacks some. The sample lists some 120,000 clones; approximately 58% were seen once. The CDR3 is made up of 12 amino acids. V was shortened by 7 bases and J by 5 bases, with 11 bases between the two germline ends. The germline CDR1 and CDR2 sequences are SNHLY and FYNNEI. The chain couples TRBV2 to TRBJ2-5; D possibly uses TRBD1 or TRBD2 (6 bases each). The sequence came from a human donor with alopecia areata. Sequencing was performed on CD4+ T cells sorted from blood, taken at week 0. CDR3: CASTGAGETQYF. CDR3 sequence (DNA): TGTGCCAGCACGGGGGCCGGGGAGACCCAGTACTTC.